This T cell receptor beta chain stems from a study of Ad26.COV2.S vaccination and SARS-CoV-2 variants. CDR3 size: 13 residues. Germline CDR1 and CDR2: SQVTM and ANQGSEA. Trimming removed 3 bases from V and 6 bases from J, with 11 bases in between. The repertoire was sequenced with immunoSEQ multiplex PCR; TCRdb's copy has only in-frame clones and lacks some. The sample gives approximately 480,000 clones, roughly 87% of which show up once; around 13% is in the top ten. Notes on the study in general: Similar non-spike TCR breadth was seen in vaccine and placebo recipients.

The treatment denotes: roughly 19 received Ad26.COV2.S at low or high dose, single or two shots; roughly five received placebo; per-sample allocation not given. Specimen acquisition occurred on day 63 following the initial vaccine or placebo injection. Spike of the Wuhan-strain SARS-CoV-2 was expressed by an Ad26 vector, which formed the vaccine. In the case of this clone: Its target is unknown.

The receptor's source is a person aged 18 to 65 who received the Ad26.COV2.S COVID-19 vaccine or a placebo. Sequenced here: peripheral blood, sampled in a trial of Ad26.COV2.S vaccine versus placebo. The V and J genes are TRBV29-1 and TRBJ2-2; D might be TRBD2 (5 bases). The CDR3 region has the DNA TGCAGCGTTGATACGGGATCAGCCGGGGAGCTGTTTTTT. It encodes CSVDTGSAGELFF.